The text below deals with one T cell receptor beta chain. The target antigen is unknown. These donors, healthy bone marrow donors, were studied. Use of 60 Vbeta and 13 Jbeta primers characterized the PCR. Profiling relied on immunoSEQ multiplex PCR, and the TCRdb table lists in-frame clones only, not all of them. The data contain roughly 150,000 clones, 65% to 80% of them seen just once; the ten biggest clones take up more than 1.5%. This sample was included in a study of cytomegalovirus exposure and HLA in healthy donors. Study-wide background: Unique TCRs numbering roughly 85 million, obtained from HLA-typed donors, made up an early data release. Membership in the Caucasian-associated ancestry cluster was found for about 80% of roughly 360 genotyped donors. General study results and limits: The classifier was said to identify cytomegalovirus status with high specificity and sensitivity.

V was pared by 5 bases and J by 6 bases, with 7 bases of the junction left unmatched. CDR1 is SEHNR, CDR2 FQNEAQ, per germline (reference sequence). The CDR3 runs 14 residues. The clonotype comes from a human donor in good health. Sequenced sample: PBMCs. The chain carries TRBV7-9 and TRBJ2-7; 10 positions agree with TRBD1. The CDR3: CASSHLDRGLEQYF. CDR3 bases: TGTGCCAGCAGCCACTTAGACAGGGGGCTCGAGCAGTACTTC.